The 9 T cell receptor beta chains presented below share a single source sample, sequenced in a study of T cell responses to AZD1222 COVID-19 vaccine. TCRdb keeps only in-frame clones here, not all; method: immunoSEQ multiplex PCR. The sample comprises 90,000 to 150,000 clones, around 92% of which are singletons, and 4.4% rests with the top ten. Sequencing was performed on peripheral blood, taken on day 0 of AZD1222 vaccination. The receptors were gathered from an adult in good health.

The J gene is TRBJ2-5, the V gene TRBV6-5; no definite D call. V dropped 0 bases and J dropped 2 bases, with 7 bases sitting between them. CDR3 length: 14 amino acids. From germline, CDR1 is MNHEY and CDR2 SVGAGI. The CDR3 DNA is TGTGCCAGCAGTTACTCATCCAGACAAGAGACCCAGTACTTC. Its translation is CASSYSSRQETQYF.

This rearrangement joins TRBV19 to TRBJ1-4, with D possibly matching TRBD1 (5 bases). The CDR3 totals 14 residues. Germline-derived CDR1 and CDR2 are LNHDA and SQIVND (reference sequence). V was cut by 10 bases and J by 6 bases, with 18 bases left in between. The CDR3 is CATKPGNAYEKLFF. DNA of the CDR3: TGTGCCACCAAACCAGGGAACGCTTATGAAAAACTGTTTTTT.

V is TRBV6-1 and J is TRBJ2-7; unclear D gene. Per the germline V gene, CDR1 is MNHNS and CDR2 is SASEGT. This CDR3 region has 13 residues. V lost 2 bases to trimming and J lost 5 bases, with 10 bases between them. CDR3 in amino acids: CASSEMAPHEQYF. The CDR3, as DNA: TGTGCCAGCAGTGAAATGGCCCCCCACGAGCAGTACTTC.

The chain recombines TRBV14 with TRBJ2-7, with D possibly being TRBD1 (6 bases). In germline, CDR1 is SGHDN, CDR2 FVKESK. V was pared by 1 base and J by 4 bases, with 8 bases between. The CDR3 has 13 residues. The CDR3 reads CASSQGDRYEQYF. CDR3 nucleotide sequence: TGTGCCAGCAGCCAAGGCGACAGGTACGAGCAGTACTTC.

The rearrangement links TRBV6-5 to TRBJ1-5; TRBD1 aligns across 7 bases. Germline trimming cut 6 bases from V and 5 bases from J; bases unmatched to any gene: 4. CDR3 size: 13 residues. Germline values: CDR1 MNHEY, CDR2 SVGAGI. The CDR3, as DNA: TGTGCCAGCAGAATCCAGGGGGATCAGCCCCAGCATTTT. It translates to CASRIQGDQPQHF.

The chain employs TRBV9 and TRBJ2-7; 10 nucleotides agree with TRBD1. Germline V gene lookup returns CDR1 SGDLS and CDR2 YYNGEE. V lost 4 bases, J lost 5 bases, and 15 bases stayed unmatched. The CDR3 consists of 17 residues. The CDR3 protein is CASSPSRASGTGDEQYF. CDR3 in DNA: TGTGCCAGCAGCCCGAGCCGTGCTTCCGGGACAGGGGACGAGCAGTACTTC. Full variable domain (remainder filled in from reference TRBV9 and TRBJ2-7): DSGVTQTPKHLITATGQRVTLRCSPRSGDLSVYWYQQSLDQGLQFLIQYYNGEERAKGNILERFSAQQFPDLHSELNLSSLELGDSALYFCASSPSRASGTGDEQYFGPGTRLTVT.

The chain is built from TRBV27 and TRBJ1-3; D not resolved. The V gene lost 5 bases and the J gene lost 3 bases, with 8 bases spanning the gap. Germline CDR1 and CDR2: MNHEY and SMNVEV (reference sequence). CDR3 length: 13 residues. CDR3 sequence: CASSVAVGNTIYF. The CDR3 region has the DNA TGTGCCAGCAGTGTGGCTGTTGGAAACACCATATATTTT.

The chain uses TRBV7-9 and TRBJ2-5, with D unclear. CDR3 size: 13 residues. Germline V gene sequence: CDR1 SEHNR, CDR2 FQNEAQ (reference sequence). V was trimmed by 5 bases and J by 1 base, leaving 8 bases between them. CDR3 sequence (DNA): TGTGCCAGCAGCCCCAATCCCCAAGAGACCCAGTACTTC. Residues: CASSPNPQETQYF. Filled out from reference TRBV7-9 and TRBJ2-5, the complete variable domain reads DTGVSQNPRHKITKRGQNVTFRCDPISEHNRLYWYRQTLGQGPEFLTYFQNEAQLEKSRLLSDRFSAERPKGSFSTLEIQRTEQGDSAMYLCASSPNPQETQYFGPGTRLLVL.

The chain is built from TRBV9 and TRBJ2-7; 10 bases are a match to TRBD2. V lost 4 bases, J lost 6 bases, and 13 bases stayed unmatched. The CDR3 runs to 16 residues. From germline, CDR1 is SGDLS and CDR2 YYNGEE. CDR3 coding DNA: TGTGCCAGCAGCCCCCGACCACTAGCGGGGCAGGGCGAGCAGTACTTC. Translation: CASSPRPLAGQGEQYF.